The present entry profiles one T cell receptor beta chain with its context. The sample originates from a study of blood T cell repertoires in COVID-19. The data were produced by immunoSEQ multiplex PCR, yet TCRdb's version contains in-frame clones alone and is incomplete. The table has fewer than 250,000 clones, approximately 91% seen once. V shed 0 bases and J 5 bases; nucleotides not matched to a gene: 7. This CDR3 has 16 amino acids. CDR1 is LGHDT and CDR2 is YNNKEL in the germline V gene (reference sequence). This TCR came from a man younger than 45 with COVID-19, enrolled during active disease. The source material was peripheral blood. The chain combines TRBV3-1 (or the pseudogene TRBV3-2) with TRBJ1-1, with 9 bases that match TRBD1. The DNA of the CDR3 is TGTGCCAGCAGCCAAGATATCGGGACAGGGAGAACTGAAGCTTTCTTT. It encodes CASSQDIGTGRTEAFF.